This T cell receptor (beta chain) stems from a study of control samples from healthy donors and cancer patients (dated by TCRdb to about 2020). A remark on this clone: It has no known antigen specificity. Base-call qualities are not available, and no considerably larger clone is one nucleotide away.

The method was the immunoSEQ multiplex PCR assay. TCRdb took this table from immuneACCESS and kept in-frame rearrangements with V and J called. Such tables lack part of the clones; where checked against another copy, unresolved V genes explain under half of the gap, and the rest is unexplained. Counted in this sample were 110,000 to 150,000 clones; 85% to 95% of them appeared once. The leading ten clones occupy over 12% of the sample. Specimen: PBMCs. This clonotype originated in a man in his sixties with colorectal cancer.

CDR3 reads: CASSMGQGVTGELFF. The nucleotide sequence is TGTGCCAGCAGTATGGGACAGGGTGTTACCGGGGAGCTGTTTTTT. Rearrangement joined TRBV6-5 to TRBJ2-2; 9 nucleotides in the junction match TRBD1. The CDR3 holds 15 amino acids from the cysteine to the phenylalanine. The DNA shown is the 45-base CDR3, in frame from base 1. As encoded in the germline V gene, CDR1 is MNHEY while CDR2 is SVGAGI. The germline V and J ends show losses of 5 bases and 5 bases respectively, and no gene match explains 6 bases of the junction.